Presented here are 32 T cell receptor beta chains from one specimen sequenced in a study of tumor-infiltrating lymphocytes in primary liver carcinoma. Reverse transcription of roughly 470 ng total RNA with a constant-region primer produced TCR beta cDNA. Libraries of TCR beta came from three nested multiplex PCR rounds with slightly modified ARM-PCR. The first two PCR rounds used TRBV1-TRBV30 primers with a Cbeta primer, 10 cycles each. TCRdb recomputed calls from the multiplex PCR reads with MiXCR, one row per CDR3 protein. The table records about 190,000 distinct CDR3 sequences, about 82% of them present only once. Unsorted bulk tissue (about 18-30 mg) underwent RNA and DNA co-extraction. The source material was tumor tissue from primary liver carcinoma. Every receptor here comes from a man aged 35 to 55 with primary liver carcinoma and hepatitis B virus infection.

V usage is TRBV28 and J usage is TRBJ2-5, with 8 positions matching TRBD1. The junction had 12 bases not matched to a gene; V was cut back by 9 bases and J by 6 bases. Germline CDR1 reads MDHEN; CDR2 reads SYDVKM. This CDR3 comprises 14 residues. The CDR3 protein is CASSTGGSVKTQYF. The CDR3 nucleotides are TGTGCCAGTAGCACAGGGGGGAGTGTGAAGACCCAGTACTTC.

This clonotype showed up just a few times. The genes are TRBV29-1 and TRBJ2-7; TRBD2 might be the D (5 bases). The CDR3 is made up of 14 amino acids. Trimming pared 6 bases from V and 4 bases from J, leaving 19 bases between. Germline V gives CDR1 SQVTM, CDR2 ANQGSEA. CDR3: CSVNVGVLSYEQYF. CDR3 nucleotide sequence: TGCAGCGTAAATGTGGGAGTTCTATCATACGAGCAGTACTTC.

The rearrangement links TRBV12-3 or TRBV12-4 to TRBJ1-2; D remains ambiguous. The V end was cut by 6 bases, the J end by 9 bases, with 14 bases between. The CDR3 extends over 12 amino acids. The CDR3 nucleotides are TGTGCCAGCAGCTCTGAAGGTATGCGCTACACCTTC. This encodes CASSSEGMRYTF.

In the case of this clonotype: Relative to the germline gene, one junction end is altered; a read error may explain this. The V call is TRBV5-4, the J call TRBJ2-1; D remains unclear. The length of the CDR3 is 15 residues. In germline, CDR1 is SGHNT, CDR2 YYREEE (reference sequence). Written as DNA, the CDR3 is TGTGTCAGCAGCGAGGATGCCTCCTCCTACAATGAGCAGTTCTTC. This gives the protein CVSSEDASSYNEQFF.

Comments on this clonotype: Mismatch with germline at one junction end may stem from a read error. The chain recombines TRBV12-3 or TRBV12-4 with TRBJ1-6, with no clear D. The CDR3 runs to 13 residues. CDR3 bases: TGTGCCAGCAGTTTGAGGTATCACTCACTCCTCCACTTT. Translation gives CASSLRYHSLLHF.

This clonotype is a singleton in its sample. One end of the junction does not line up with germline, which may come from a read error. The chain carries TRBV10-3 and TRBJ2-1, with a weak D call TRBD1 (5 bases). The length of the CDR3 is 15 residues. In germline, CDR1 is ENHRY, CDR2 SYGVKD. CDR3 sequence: CATSESSGPYNEQFF. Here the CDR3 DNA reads TGTGCCACCAGTGAGTCGTCAGGGCCTTACAATGAGCAGTTCTTC.

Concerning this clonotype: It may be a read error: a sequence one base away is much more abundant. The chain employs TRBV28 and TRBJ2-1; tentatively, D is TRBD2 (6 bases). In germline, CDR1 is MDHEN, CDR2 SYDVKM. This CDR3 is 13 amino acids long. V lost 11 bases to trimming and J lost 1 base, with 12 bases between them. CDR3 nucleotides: TGTGCCGCTAGAGGGAGGTCCTACAATGAGCAGTTCTTC. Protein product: CAARGRSYNEQFF.

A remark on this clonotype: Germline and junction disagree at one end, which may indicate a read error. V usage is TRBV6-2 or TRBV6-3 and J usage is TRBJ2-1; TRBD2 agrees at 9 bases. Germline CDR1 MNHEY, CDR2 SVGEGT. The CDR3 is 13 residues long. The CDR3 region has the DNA TGTGCCAGCAGGGCTAGCGGGATCGGTGAGCTGTTCTTC. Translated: CASRASGIGELFF.

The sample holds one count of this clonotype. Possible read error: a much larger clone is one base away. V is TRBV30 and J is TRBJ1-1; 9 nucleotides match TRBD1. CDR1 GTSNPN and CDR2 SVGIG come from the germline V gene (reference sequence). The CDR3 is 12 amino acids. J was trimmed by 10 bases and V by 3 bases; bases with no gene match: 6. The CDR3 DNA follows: TGTGCCTGGAGGGTTAAGGGACAGGGAGCTTTCTTT. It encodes CAWRVKGQGAFF.

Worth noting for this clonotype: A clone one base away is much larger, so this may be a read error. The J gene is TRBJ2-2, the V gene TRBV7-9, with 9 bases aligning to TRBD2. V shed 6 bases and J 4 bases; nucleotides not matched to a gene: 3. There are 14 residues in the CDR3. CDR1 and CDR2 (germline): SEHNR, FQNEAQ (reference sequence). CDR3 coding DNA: TGTGCCAGCAGGCTAGCGGGAATCACCGGGGAGCTGTTTTTT. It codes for CASRLAGITGELFF.

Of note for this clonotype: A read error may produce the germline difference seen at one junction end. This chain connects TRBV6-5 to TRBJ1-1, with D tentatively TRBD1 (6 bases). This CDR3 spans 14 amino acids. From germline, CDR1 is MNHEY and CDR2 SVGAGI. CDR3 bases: TGTGCCAGCAGTTTCCTGACAGGAGGAACTGAAGCTCTCTTT. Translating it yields CASSFLTGGTEALF.

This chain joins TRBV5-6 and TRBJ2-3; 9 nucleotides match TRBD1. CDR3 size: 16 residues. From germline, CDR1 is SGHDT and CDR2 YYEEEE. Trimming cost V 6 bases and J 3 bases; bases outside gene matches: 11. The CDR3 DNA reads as TGTGCCAGCAACATCTACAGGGGGCCTAGTACAGATACGCAGTATTTT. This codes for CASNIYRGPSTDTQYF.

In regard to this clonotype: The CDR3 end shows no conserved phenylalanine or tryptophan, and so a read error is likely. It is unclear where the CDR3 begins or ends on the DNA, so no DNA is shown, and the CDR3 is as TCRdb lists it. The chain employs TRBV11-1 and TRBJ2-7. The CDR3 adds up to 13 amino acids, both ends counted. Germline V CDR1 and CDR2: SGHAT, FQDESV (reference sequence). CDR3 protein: CANRGKRSYERYS.

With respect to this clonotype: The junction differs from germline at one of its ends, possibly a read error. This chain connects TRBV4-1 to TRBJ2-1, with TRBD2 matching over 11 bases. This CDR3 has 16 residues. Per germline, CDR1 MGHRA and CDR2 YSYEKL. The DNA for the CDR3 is TGCGCCTGCAGCCTCGAACTAGCGGGGGCTTACAATGAGCAATTCTTC. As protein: CACSLELAGAYNEQFF.

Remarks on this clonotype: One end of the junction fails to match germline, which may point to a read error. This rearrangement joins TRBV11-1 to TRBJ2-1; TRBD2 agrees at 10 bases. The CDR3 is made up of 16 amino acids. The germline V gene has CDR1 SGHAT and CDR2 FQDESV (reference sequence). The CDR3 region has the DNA TGTGCCAGCAGTTTAGCGAAGCGGGGGGGCTACATTGGGCAGTTCTTC. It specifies CASSLAKRGGYIGQFF.

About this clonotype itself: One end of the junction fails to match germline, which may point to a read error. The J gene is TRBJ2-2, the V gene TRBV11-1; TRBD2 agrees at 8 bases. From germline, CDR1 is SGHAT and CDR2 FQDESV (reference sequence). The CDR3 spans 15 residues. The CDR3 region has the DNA TGTGCAAGCAGCTTAAGCGGGAGAGGAACCGGGGAACTGTTTTTC. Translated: CASSLSGRGTGELFF.

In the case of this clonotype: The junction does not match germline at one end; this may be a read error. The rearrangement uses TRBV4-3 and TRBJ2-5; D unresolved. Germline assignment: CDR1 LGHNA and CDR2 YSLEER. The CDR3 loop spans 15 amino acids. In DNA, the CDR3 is TGTGCCAGAAGCCAAACGTTCGGGTCTTGGGAGACCCAGTACTTC. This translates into CARSQTFGSWETQYF.

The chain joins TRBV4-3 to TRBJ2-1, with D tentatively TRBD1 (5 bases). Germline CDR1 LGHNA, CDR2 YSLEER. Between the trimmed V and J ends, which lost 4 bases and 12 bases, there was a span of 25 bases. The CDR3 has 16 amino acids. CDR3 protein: CASSRFSWTWMQGQFF. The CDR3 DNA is TGCGCCAGCAGCCGCTTCTCCTGGACATGGATGCAAGGGCAGTTCTTC.

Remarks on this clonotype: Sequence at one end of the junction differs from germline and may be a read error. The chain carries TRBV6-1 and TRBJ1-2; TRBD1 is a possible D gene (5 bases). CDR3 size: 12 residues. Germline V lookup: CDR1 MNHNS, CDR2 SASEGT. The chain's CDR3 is CASRGTDYGYTF. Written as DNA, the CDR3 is TGTGCCAGCAGAGGGACGGACTATGGCTACACGTTC.

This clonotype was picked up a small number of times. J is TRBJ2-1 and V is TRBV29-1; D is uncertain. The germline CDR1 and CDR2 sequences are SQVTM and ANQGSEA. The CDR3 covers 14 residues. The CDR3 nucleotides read TGCATCGCCCCGGATGGCGGCCGGATAGGAGAGCAGTTCTTC. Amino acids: CIAPDGGRIGEQFF.

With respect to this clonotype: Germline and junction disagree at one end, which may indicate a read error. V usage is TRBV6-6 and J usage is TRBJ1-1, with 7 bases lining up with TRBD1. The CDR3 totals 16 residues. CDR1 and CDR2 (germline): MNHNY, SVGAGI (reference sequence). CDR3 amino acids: CASSIFMAGGNTEAFF. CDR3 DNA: TGTGCAAGCAGCATATTTATGGCAGGGGGGAACACTGAAGCTTTCTTT.

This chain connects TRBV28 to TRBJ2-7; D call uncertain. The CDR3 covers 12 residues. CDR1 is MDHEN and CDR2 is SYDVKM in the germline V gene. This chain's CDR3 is CTSSYFTDEQYV. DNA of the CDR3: TGTACCAGCAGTTATTTCACGGACGAGCAGTACGTC.

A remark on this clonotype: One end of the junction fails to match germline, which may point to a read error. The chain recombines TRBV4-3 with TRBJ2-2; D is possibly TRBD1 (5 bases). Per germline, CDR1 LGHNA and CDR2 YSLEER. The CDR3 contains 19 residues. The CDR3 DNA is TGCGCCAACAGCCTCCGAAGTCCGACAAGGGGCGGCTCCTCCGGGGAGCTGTTTTTT. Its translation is CANSLRSPTRGGSSGELFF.

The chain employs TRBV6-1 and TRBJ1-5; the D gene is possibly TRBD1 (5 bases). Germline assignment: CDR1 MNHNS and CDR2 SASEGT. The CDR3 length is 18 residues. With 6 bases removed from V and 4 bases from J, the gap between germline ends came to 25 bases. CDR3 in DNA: TGTGCCAGCAGCCCAACATGGGGACGGAGGAAAGTTAATCAGCCCCAGCATTTT. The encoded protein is CASSPTWGRRKVNQPQHF.

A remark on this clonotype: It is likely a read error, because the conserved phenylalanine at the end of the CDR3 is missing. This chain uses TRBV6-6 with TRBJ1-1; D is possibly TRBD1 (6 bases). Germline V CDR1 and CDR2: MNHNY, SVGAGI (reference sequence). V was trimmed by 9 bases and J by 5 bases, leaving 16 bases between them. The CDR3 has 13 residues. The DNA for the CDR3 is TGTGCCAGAAGCACAAGGGGGAGTACTGAAGCTTTCTCT. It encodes CARSTRGSTEAFS.

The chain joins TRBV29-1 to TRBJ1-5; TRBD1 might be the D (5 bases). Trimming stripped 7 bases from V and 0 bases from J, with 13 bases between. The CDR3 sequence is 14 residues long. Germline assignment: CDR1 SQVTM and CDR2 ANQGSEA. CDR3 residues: CSATQVNSNQPQHF. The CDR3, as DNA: TGCAGCGCTACACAGGTTAATAGCAATCAGCCCCAGCATTTT.

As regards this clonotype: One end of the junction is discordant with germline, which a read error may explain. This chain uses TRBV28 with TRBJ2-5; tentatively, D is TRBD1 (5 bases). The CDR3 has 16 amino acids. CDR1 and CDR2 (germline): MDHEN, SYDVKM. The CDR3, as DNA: TGTGTCAGCAGTTTATTCTACCGACAGAGCCAAGAGACTCAGTACTTC. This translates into CVSSLFYRQSQETQYF.

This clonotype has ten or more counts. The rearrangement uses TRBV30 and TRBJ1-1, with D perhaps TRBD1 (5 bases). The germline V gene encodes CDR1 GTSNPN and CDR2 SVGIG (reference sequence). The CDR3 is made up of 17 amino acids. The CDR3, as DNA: TGTGCGTGGGAAAGGACAACGACTTTAGGGATTAACACTGAAGCTTTCTTT. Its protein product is CAWERTTTLGINTEAFF.

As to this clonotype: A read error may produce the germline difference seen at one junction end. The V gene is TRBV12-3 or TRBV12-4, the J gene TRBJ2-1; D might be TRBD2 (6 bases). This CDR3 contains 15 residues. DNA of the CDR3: TGTTCCAGCACCTCCGCTAGCGACACCTACTATGAGCAGTTCTTC. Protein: CSSTSASDTYYEQFF.

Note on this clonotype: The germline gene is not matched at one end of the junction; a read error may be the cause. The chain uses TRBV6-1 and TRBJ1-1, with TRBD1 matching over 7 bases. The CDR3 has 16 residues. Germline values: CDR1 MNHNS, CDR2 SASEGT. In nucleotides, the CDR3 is TGTGCCAGCAGGAAAGGGACAGTCCCAATGAAGACTGAATCTTTCTTT. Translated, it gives CASRKGTVPMKTESFF.

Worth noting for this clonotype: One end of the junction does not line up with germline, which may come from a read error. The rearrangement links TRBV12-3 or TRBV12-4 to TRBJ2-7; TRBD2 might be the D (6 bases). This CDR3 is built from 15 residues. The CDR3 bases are TGTACCAGCAGACCCCAGCTAGCGCTCTCCTACGAGCAGTACTTC. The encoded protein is CTSRPQLALSYEQYF.

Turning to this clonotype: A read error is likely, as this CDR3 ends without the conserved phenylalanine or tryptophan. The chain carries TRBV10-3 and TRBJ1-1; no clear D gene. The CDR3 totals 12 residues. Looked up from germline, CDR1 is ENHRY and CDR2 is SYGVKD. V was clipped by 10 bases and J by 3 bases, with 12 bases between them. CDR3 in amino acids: CASRDWDTEAFI. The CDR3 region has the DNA TGTGCCAGCCGGGATTGGGACACTGAAGCTTTCATT.